Included here is one T cell receptor (beta chain) sequence, with context. Its antigen is currently unknown. This record comes from a study of cytomegalovirus exposure and HLA in healthy donors. Study in general: T cells numbering about 179 million yielded some 100 million unique TCR beta sequences in an earlier analysis.

Germline V gene data show CDR1 as KGHSH and CDR2 as LQKENI. This CDR3 has 18 amino acids. V was clipped by 3 bases and J by 4 bases; unmatched bases: 12. The study, taken as a whole, reports: Prediction of most subjects' HLA-A and HLA-B alleles by TCR beta sequences was reportedly accurate. A few chains tied to CMV proved CMV antigen-specific in vitro. TCR beta chains associated with HLA were, in a later analysis, more clonally expanded than equally common others.

Primers for the PCR totalled 60 Vbeta and 13 Jbeta. Generated by immunoSEQ multiplex PCR, the TCRdb table keeps only in-frame clones and is missing some. The sample lists fewer than 200,000 clones, 75% to 80% occurring once. The chain recombines TRBV18 with TRBJ2-5; TRBD2 matches at 12 bases. This TCR came from a woman in her thirties in good health and CMV-seropositive. The source material was PBMCs. The CDR3 DNA sequence: TGTGCCAGCTCACCTCTAGGACTAGCGGGAAATAGAGGAGAGACCCAGTACTTC. This encodes CASSPLGLAGNRGETQYF.